The 5 T cell receptor beta chains listed next were all sequenced from one sample in a study of T cell changes during pregnancy in multiple sclerosis. This table comes from immunoSEQ multiplex PCR, and its TCRdb copy is limited to in-frame clones, with some not included. The data contain about 69,000 clones, roughly nine tenths of them singletons. The sequenced sample was CD4+ T cells from peripheral blood mononuclear cells, obtained in the third trimester of pregnancy. These receptor sequences come from a female donor in good health, enrolled as a control in a pregnancy study.

V and J are TRBV7-3 and TRBJ1-6; perhaps TRBD1 as D (5 bases). Deletions cut 2 bases from V and 0 bases from J, with 5 bases between. CDR3 size: 15 residues. The germline V gene encodes CDR1 SGHTA and CDR2 FQGTGA. CDR3 coding DNA: TGTGCCAGCAGCTTAGACAGCTCCTATAATTCACCCCTCCACTTT. It translates to CASSLDSSYNSPLHF.

The J gene is TRBJ1-2, the V gene TRBV7-2; the D is unclear. Germline V CDR1 and CDR2: SGHTA, FQGNSA. The CDR3 loop spans 12 amino acids. Trimming pared 1 base from V and 4 bases from J, leaving 4 bases between. DNA for the CDR3: TGTGCCAGCAGCTTAGACGGCTATGGCTACACCTTC. It is translated as CASSLDGYGYTF.

The chain links TRBV6-6 to TRBJ2-7, with 7 positions matching TRBD1. The CDR3 has 13 amino acids. V lost 5 bases to trimming and J lost 4 bases; unmatched junction nucleotides: 5. Germline CDR1 reads MNHNY; CDR2 reads SVGAGI (reference sequence). The CDR3 reads CASSTWDSYEQYF. The CDR3 region has the DNA TGTGCCAGCAGTACCTGGGACAGTTACGAGCAGTACTTC.

This chain links TRBV10-3 with TRBJ1-2; D not resolved. This CDR3 is 17 amino acids long. The V end was cut by 8 bases, the J end by 8 bases, with 30 bases between. Per germline, CDR1 ENHRY and CDR2 SYGVKD. CDR3 region: CAIPSGPLWASGAGYTF. The DNA of the CDR3 is TGTGCCATCCCCTCCGGACCTCTATGGGCGAGCGGCGCGGGCTACACCTTC.

The chain is built from TRBV30 and TRBJ1-5; D gene ambiguous. V was cut by 2 bases and J by 6 bases, with 17 bases left in between. The CDR3 totals 15 residues. Per the germline V gene, CDR1 is GTSNPN and CDR2 is SVGIG (reference sequence). In nucleotides, the CDR3 is TGTGCCTGGAGTATAAGTGCCGATCGAGGTCAGCCCCAGCATTTT. Amino acid sequence: CAWSISADRGQPQHF.